This T cell receptor beta chain was captured in a study of technical replicates of blood from a handful of donors (dated by TCRdb to between 2016 and 2019). Receptor amplification or capture employed the immunoSEQ multiplex PCR assay. TCRdb provides this immuneACCESS table in a form limited to in-frame rearrangements. Some clones are lacking; in checked studies, under half of them reflect an unresolved V gene, and why the rest are absent is not known. The sample yields nearly 95,000 clones; roughly 95% were counted once. Roughly 0.36% of the sample comes from the top ten. From its cysteine to its phenylalanine, the CDR3 spans 15 amino acids. Just the 45-base CDR3 DNA is kept, in frame starting at base 1. The V end loses 2 bases and the J end loses 3 bases, and a stretch of 12 bases separates them. The germline V gene encodes CDR1 SGHTA and CDR2 FQGTGA. Notes on this clone: The antigen it binds to is not known. No much larger clone exists at a distance of one base, and base qualities are not known.

What was sequenced was T cells isolated from PBMCs. The receptor was isolated from a human donor in good health. The chain was built from TRBV7-3 and TRBJ2-3, with no confident D gene call. The base sequence is TGTGCCAGCAGCTTAGTCTCAGGCCCGACAGATACGCAGTATTTT. Its translation reads: CASSLVSGPTDTQYF.